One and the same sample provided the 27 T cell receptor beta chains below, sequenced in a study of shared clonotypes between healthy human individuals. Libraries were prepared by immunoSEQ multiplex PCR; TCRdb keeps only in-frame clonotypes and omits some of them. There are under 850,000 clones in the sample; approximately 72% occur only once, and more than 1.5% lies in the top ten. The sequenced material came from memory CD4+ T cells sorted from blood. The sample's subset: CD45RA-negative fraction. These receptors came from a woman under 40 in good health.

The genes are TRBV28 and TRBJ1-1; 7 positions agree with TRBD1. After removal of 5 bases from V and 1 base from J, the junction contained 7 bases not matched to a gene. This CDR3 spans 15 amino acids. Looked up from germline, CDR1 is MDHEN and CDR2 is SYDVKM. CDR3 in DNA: TGTGCCAGCAGTCCTTGGAACAGGGGGAACACTGAAGCTTTCTTT. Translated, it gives CASSPWNRGNTEAFF.

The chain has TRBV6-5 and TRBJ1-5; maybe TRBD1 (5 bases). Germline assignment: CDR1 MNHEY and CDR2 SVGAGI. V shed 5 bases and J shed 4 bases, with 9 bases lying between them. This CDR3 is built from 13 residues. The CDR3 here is CASSRGVNQPQHF. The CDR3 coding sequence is TGTGCCAGCAGTCGGGGCGTGAATCAGCCCCAGCATTTT.

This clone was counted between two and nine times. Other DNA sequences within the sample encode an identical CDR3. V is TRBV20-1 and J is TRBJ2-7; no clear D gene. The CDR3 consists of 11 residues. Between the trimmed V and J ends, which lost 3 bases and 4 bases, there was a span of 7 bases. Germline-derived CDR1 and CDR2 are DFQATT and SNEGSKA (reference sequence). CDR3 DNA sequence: TGCAGTGCTAGTTGGTCATACGAGCAGTACTTC. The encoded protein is CSASWSYEQYF.

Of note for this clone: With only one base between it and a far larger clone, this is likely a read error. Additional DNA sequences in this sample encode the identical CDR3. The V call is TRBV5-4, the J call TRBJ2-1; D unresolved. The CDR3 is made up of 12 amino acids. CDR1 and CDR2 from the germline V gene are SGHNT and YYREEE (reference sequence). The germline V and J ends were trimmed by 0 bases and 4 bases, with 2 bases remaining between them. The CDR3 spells CASSLDYNEQFF. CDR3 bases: TGTGCCAGCAGCTTGGATTACAATGAGCAGTTCTTC. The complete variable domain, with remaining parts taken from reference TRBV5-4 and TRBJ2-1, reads ETGVTQSPTHLIKTRGQQVTLRCSSQSGHNTVSWYQQALGQGPQFIFQYYREEENGRGNFPPRFSGLQFPNYSSELNVNALELDDSALYLCASSLDYNEQFFGPGTRLTVL.

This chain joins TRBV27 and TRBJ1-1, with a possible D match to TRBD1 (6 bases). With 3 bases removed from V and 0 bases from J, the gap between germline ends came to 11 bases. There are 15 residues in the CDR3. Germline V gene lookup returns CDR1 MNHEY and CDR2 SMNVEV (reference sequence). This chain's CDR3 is CASSFRGALNTEAFF. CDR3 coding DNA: TGTGCCAGCAGTTTTAGGGGGGCCCTGAACACTGAAGCTTTCTTT.

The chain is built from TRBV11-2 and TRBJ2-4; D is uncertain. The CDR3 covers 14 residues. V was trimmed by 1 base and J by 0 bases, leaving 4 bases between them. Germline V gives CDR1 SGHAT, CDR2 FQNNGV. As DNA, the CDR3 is TGTGCCAGCAGCTTAGCGGGAGCCAAAAACATTCAGTACTTC. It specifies CASSLAGAKNIQYF.

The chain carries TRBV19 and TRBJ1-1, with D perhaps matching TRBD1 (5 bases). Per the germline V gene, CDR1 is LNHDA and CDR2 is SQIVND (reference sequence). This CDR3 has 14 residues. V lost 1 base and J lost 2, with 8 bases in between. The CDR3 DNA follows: TGTGCCAGTAGTATAGGGGGCACCAACACTGAAGCTTTCTTT. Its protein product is CASSIGGTNTEAFF.

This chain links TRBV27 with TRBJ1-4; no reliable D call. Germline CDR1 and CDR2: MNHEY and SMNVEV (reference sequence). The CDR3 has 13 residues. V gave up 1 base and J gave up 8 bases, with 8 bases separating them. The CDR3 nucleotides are TGTGCCAGCAGTTTATGGTTGGGGGAAAAACTGTTTTTT. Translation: CASSLWLGEKLFF.

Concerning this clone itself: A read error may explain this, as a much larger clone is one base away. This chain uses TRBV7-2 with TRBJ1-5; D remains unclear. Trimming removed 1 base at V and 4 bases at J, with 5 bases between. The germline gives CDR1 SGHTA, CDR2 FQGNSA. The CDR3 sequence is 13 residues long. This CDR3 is CASSLGRNQPQHF. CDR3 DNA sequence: TGTGCCAGCAGCTTAGGGCGGAATCAGCCCCAGCATTTT. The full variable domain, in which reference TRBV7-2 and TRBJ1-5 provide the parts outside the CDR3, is GAGVSQSPSNKVTEKGKDVELRCDPISGHTALYWYRQSLGQGLEFLIYFQGNSAPDKSGLPSDRFSAERTGGSVSTLTIQRTQQEDSAVYLCASSLGRNQPQHFGDGTRLSIL.

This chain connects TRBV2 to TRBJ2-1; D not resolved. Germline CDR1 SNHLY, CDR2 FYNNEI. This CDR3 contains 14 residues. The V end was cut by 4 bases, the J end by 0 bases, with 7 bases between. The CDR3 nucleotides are TGTGCCAGCAGTGGCCTCATCTCCTACAATGAGCAGTTCTTC. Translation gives CASSGLISYNEQFF.

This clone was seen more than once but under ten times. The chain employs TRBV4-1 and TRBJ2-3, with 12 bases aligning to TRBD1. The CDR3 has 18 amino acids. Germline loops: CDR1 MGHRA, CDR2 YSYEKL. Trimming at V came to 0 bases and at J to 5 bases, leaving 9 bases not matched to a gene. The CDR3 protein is CASSQEGDRGPGRDTQYF. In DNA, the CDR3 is TGCGCCAGCAGCCAAGAAGGGGACAGGGGGCCTGGTAGAGATACGCAGTATTTT.

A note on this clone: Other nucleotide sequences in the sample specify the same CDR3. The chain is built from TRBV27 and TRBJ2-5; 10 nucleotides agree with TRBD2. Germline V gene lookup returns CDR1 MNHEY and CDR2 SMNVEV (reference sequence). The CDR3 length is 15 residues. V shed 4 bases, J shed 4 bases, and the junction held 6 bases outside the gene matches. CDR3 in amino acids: CASSSLAGGTETQYF. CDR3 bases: TGTGCCAGCAGTTCATTAGCGGGAGGTACAGAGACCCAGTACTTC.

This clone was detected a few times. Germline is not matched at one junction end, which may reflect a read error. The CDR3 bases are TGCGCCAGCACCCAAACGCCGACCTCCTACAATGAGCAGTTCTTC. As protein: CASTQTPTSYNEQFF. The V gene is TRBV4-1, the J gene TRBJ2-1; D uncertain. Germline CDR1 MGHRA, CDR2 YSYEKL. CDR3 length: 15 residues.

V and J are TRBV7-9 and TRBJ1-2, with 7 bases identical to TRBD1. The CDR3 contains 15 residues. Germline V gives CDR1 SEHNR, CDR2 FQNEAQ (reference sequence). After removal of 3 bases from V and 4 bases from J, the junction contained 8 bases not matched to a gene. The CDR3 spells CASSFSGTVTYGYTF. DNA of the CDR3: TGTGCCAGCAGCTTCTCCGGGACAGTAACCTATGGCTACACCTTC.

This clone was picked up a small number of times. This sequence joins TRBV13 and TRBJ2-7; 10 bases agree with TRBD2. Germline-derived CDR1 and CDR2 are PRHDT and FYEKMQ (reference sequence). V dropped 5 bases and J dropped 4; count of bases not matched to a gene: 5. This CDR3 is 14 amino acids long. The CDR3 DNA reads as TGTGCCAGCAGCAAAGGACTAGCGGATTACGAGCAGTACTTC. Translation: CASSKGLADYEQYF.

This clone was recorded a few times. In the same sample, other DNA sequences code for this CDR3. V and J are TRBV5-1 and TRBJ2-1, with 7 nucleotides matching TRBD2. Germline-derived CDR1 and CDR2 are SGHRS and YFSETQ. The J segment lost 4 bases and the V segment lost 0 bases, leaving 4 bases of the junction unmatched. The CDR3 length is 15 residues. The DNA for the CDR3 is TGCGCCAGCAGCTTGGCCTCCGGGGGGTACAATGAGCAGTTCTTC. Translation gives CASSLASGGYNEQFF.

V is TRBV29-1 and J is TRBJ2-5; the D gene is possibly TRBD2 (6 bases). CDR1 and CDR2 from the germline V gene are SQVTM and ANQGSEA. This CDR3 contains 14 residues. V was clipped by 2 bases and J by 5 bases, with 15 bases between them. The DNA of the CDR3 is TGCAGCGTTGAAAAGGGACTCAACCGGGAGACCCAGTACTTC. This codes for CSVEKGLNRETQYF.

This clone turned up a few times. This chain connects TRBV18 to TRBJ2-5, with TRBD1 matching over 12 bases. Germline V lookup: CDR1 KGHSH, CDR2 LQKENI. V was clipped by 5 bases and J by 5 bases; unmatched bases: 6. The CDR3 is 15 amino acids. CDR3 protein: CASSSGTGGRETQYF. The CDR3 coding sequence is TGTGCCAGCTCATCCGGGACAGGGGGCAGGGAGACCCAGTACTTC.

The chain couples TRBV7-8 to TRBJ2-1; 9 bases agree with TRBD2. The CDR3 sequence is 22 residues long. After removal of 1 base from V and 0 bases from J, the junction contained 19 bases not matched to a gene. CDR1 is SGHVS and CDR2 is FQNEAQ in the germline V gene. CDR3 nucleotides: TGTGCCAGCAGCTTAGACGGGGGAAATAGGCTAGCGGGATCGAGCTCCTACAATGAGCAGTTCTTC. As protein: CASSLDGGNRLAGSSSYNEQFF.

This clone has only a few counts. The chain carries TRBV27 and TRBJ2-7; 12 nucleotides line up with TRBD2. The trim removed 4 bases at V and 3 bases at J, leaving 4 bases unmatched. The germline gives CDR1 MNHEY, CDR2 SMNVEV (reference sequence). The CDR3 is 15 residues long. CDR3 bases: TGTGCCAGCAGTTCTCGGACTAGCGGGAACTACGAGCAGTACTTC. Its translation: CASSSRTSGNYEQYF.

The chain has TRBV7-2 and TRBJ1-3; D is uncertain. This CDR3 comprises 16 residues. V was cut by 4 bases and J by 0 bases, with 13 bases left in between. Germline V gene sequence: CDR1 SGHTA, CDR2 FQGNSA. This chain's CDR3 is CASSWATFRSGNTIYF. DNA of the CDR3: TGTGCCAGCAGCTGGGCGACGTTTCGCTCTGGAAACACCATATATTTT.

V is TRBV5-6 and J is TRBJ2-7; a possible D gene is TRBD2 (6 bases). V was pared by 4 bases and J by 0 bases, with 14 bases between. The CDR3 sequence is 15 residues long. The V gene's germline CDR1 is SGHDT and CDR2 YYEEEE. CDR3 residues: CASSAKGLTSYEQYF. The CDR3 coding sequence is TGTGCCAGCAGCGCGAAGGGACTCACCTCCTACGAGCAGTACTTC.

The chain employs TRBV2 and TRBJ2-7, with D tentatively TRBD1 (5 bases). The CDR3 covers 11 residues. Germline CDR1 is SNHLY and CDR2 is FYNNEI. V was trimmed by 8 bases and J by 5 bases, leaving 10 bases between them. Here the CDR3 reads CASDSSNEQYF. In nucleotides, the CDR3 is TGTGCCAGCGACAGTTCCAACGAGCAGTACTTC.

The CDR3 protein is CSVATGPTEAFF. The CDR3 nucleotides are TGCAGCGTGGCGACAGGGCCCACTGAAGCTTTCTTT. The chain employs TRBV29-1 and TRBJ1-1, with 7 bases aligning to TRBD1. This CDR3 has 12 residues. Germline V gene sequence: CDR1 SQVTM, CDR2 ANQGSEA. V gave up 6 bases and J gave up 4 bases; unmatched junction bases: 5.

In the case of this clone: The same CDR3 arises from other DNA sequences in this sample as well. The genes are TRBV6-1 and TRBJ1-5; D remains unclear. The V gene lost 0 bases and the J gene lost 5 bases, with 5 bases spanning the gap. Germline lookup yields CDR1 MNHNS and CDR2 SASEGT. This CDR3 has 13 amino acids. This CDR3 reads CASSEALYQPQHF. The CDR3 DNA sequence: TGTGCCAGCAGTGAAGCTCTTTATCAGCCCCAGCATTTT.

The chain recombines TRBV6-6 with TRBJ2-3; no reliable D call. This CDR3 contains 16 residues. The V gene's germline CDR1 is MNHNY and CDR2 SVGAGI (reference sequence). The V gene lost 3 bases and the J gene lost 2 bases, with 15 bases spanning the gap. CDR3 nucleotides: TGTGCCAGCAGTTATAAAGCCTCCCGGACCACAGATACGCAGTATTTT. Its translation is CASSYKASRTTDTQYF.

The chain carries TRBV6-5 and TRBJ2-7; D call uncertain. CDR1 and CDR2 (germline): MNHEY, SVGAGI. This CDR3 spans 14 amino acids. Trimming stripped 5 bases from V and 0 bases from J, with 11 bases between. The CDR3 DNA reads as TGTGCCAGCAGTCCATCAGGAGTCTCCTACGAGCAGTACTTC. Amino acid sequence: CASSPSGVSYEQYF.